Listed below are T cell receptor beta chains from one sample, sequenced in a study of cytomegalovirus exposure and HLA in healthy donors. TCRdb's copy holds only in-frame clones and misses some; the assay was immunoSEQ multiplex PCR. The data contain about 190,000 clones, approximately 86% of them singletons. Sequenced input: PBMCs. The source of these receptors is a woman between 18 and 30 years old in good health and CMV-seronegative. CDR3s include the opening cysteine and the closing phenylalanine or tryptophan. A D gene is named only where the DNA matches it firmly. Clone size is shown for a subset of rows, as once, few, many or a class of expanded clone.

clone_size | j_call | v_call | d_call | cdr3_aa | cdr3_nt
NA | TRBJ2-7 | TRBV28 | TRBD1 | CASSPVGQGDYEQYF | TGTGCCAGCAGTCCAGTAGGACAGGGAGACTACGAGCAGTACTTC
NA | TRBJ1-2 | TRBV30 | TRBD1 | CAWSNDRDYGYTF | TGTGCCTGGAGTAATGACAGGGACTATGGCTACACCTTC
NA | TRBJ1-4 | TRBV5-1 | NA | CASSLTGGRGEKLFF | TGCGCCAGCAGCTTAACCGGGGGGCGCGGGGAAAAACTGTTTTTT
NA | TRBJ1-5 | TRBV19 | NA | CASQAQPPSQPQHF | TGTGCCAGTCAGGCACAGCCTCCGTCTCAGCCCCAGCATTTT
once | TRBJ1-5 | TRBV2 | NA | CASSDTSQPQHF | TGTGCCAGCAGCGACACGAGTCAGCCCCAGCATTTT
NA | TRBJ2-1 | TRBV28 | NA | CASGRSVRYKFF | TGTGCCAGCGGCCGGAGTGTGAGGTACAAGTTCTTC
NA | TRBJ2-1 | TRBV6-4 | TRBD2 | CASSDPGLAGVTEQFF | TGTGCCAGCAGTGACCCGGGACTAGCGGGAGTCACTGAGCAGTTCTTC
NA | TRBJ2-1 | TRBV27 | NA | CASSLGGDGEQFF | TGTGCCAGCAGTTTAGGAGGGGACGGTGAGCAGTTCTTC
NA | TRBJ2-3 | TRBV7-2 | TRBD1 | CASSFDRGLTDTQYF | TGTGCCAGCAGCTTCGACAGGGGGCTTACAGATACGCAGTATTTT
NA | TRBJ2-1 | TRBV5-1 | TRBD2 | CASSSWTSGSGEQFF | TGCGCCAGCAGCTCGTGGACTAGCGGGAGTGGTGAGCAGTTCTTC
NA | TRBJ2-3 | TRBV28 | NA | CASSYMGHYTQYF | TGTGCCAGCAGTTATATGGGCCACTATACGCAGTATTTT
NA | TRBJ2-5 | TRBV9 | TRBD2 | CASSVEGAGVETQYF | TGTGCCAGCAGCGTAGAGGGAGCGGGAGTAGAGACCCAGTACTTC
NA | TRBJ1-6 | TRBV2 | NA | CASSEGAPMASYNSPLHF | TGTGCCAGCAGTGAAGGGGCGCCTATGGCCTCCTATAATTCACCCCTCCACTTT
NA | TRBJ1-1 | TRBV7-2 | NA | CASIQISQGNTEAFF | TGTGCCAGCATCCAGATAAGTCAGGGGAACACTGAAGCTTTCTTT
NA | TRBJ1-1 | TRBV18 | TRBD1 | CASSPATGGGNTEAFF | TGTGCCAGCTCACCAGCAACAGGGGGCGGAAACACTGAAGCTTTCTTT
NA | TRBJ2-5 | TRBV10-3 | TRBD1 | CANTCLPGQGFGETQYF | TGTGCCAACACCTGCCTCCCGGGACAGGGCTTTGGTGAGACCCAGTACTTC
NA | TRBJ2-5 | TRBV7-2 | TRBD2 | CASSTRTSGAGTQYF | TGTGCCAGCAGCACGCGGACTAGCGGGGCAGGGACCCAGTACTTC
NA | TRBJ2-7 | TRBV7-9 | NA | CASSFPRGEQYF | TGTGCCAGCAGTTTCCCCAGGGGCGAGCAGTACTTC
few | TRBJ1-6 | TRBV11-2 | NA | CASSSALQGYNSPLHF | TGTGCCAGCAGCTCGGCCTTACAGGGCTATAATTCACCCCTCCACTTT
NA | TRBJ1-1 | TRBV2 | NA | CASSEVLGARTEAFF | TGTGCCAGCAGTGAAGTTCTGGGGGCGCGCACTGAAGCTTTCTTT
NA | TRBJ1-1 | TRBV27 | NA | CASSLTGGPNTEAFF | TGTGCCAGCAGTTTAACGGGGGGCCCTAACACTGAAGCTTTCTTT
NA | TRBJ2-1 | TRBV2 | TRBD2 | CASAVIAGPNNEQFF | TGTGCCAGCGCCGTAATAGCGGGACCGAACAATGAGCAGTTCTTC
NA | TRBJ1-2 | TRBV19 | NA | CASRVGHYGYTF | TGTGCCAGTAGAGTGGGGCACTATGGCTACACCTTC
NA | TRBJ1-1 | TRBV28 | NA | CASPGAGVQDTEAFF | TGTGCCAGCCCGGGGGCGGGGGTTCAGGACACTGAAGCTTTCTTT
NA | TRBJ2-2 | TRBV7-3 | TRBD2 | CASSLLREDTGELFF | TGTGCCAGCAGCTTATTGCGGGAGGACACCGGGGAGCTGTTTTTT
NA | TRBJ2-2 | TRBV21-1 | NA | CASSKVGGELFF | TGTGCCAGCAGCAAAGTCGGCGGGGAGCTGTTTTTT
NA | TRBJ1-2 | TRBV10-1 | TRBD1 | CAEGGTGINYGYTF | TGCGCAGAGGGCGGGACAGGGATTAACTATGGCTACACCTTC
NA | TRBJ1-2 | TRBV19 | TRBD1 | CASSTSGQGAIYGYTF | TGTGCCAGTAGTACCTCCGGACAGGGGGCGATCTATGGCTACACCTTC
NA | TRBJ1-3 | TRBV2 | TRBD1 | CASRSGGTGIGNTIYF | TGTGCCAGCAGATCCGGGGGGACAGGGATAGGAAACACCATATATTTT
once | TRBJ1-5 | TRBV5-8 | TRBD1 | CASSPGTGGIRLPQHF | TGTGCCAGCAGCCCCGGGACAGGGGGAATAAGGCTTCCCCAGCATTTT
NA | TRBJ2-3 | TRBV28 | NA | CASSLASGSGTDTQYF | TGTGCCAGCAGTTTAGCGTCCGGGAGCGGCACAGATACGCAGTATTTT
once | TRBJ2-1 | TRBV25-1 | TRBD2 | CASSEGLARNEQFF | TGTGCCAGCAGTGAGGGACTAGCTAGGAATGAGCAGTTCTTC
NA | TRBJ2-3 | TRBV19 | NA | CASSLREDTQYF | TGTGCCAGTAGCCTGAGGGAGGATACGCAGTATTTT